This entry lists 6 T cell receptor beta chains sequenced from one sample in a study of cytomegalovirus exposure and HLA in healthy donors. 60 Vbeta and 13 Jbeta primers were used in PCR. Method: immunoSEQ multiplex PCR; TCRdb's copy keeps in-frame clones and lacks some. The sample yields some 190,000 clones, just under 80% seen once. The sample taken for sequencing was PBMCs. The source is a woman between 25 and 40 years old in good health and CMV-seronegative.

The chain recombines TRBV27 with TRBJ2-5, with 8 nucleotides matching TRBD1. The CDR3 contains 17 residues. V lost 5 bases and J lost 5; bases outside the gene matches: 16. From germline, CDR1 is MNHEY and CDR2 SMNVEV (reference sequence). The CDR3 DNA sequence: TGTGCCAGCAGTCCGACCCTTCGAAGACAGGGGTGGGAGACCCAGTACTTC. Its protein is CASSPTLRRQGWETQYF.

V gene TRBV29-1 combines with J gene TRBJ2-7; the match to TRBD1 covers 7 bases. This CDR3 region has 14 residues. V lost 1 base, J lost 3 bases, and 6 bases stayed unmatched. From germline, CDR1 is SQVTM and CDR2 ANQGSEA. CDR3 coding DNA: TGCAGCGTTGAAGGACAGGGTCGGGGCTACGAGCAGTACTTC. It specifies CSVEGQGRGYEQYF.

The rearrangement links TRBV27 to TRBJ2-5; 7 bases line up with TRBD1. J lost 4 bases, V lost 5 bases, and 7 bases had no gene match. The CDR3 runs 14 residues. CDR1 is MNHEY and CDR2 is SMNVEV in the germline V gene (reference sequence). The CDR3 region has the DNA TGTGCCAGCAGTCTACAGGGGTCAGGAGAGACCCAGTACTTC. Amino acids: CASSLQGSGETQYF.

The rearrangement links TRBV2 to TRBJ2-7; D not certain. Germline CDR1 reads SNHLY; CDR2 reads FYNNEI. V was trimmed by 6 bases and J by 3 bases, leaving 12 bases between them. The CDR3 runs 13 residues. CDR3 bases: TGTGCCAGCAGGCTTGACACCAGCTACGAGCAGTACTTC. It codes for CASRLDTSYEQYF.

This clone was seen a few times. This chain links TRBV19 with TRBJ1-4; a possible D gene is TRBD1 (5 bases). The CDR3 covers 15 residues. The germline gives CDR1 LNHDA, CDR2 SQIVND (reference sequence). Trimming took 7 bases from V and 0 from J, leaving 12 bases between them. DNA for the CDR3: TGTGCCAGTAACCGCAGGGTTGCAACTAATGAAAAACTGTTTTTT. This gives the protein CASNRRVATNEKLFF.

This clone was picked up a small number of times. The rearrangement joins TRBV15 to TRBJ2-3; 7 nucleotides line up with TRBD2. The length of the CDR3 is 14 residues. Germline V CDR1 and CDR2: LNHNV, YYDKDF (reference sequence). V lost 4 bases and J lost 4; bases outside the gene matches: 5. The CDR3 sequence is CATSTSGESDTQYF. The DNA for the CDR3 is TGTGCCACCAGCACAAGCGGGGAGTCAGATACGCAGTATTTT.